This T cell receptor beta chain was sequenced for a study of T cells in Graves' hyperthyroidism and ophthalmopathy. Amplified TCR beta CDR3 regions derived from RNA transcripts. HTBI primers were employed in a first-round RT-PCR of the TCR CDR3. Each CDR3 protein is one row after TCRdb ran MiXCR on the multiplex PCR reads. The sample has about 400,000 distinct CDR3 sequences; roughly 25% are singletons. This CDR3 has 15 residues. Trimming removed 5 bases at V and 3 bases at J, with 13 bases between. Germline-derived CDR1 and CDR2 are SGHTA and FQGNSA. This receptor was identified in a man aged 45 to 65 with Graves' hyperthyroidism. Sample: blood. The chain is built from TRBV7-2 and TRBJ2-2, with D perhaps being TRBD1 or TRBD2 (5 bases each). The CDR3 loop reads CASSPTGADTGELFF. The CDR3 nucleotides read TGTGCCAGCAGCCCAACCGGGGCGGACACCGGGGAGCTGTTTTTT.